The 12 T cell receptor beta chains presented below share a single source sample, sequenced in a study of shared clonotypes between healthy human individuals. Data came from immunoSEQ multiplex PCR; TCRdb stores just in-frame clones and leaves some out. Here the sample spans millions of clones, less than 95% being singletons. The naive CD8 population came from CD45RO-negative cells selected for CCR7, without terminally differentiated effector memory CD45RA+ cells. Sequencing input: naive CD8+ T cells sorted from blood. The receptors here all came from a man aged 18-30 years in good health.

The chain recombines TRBV4-1 with TRBJ1-4; possibly TRBD1 for D (5 bases). The CDR3 runs to 15 residues. CDR1 and CDR2 (germline): MGHRA, YSYEKL. Trimming shortened V by 6 bases and J by 8 bases, and 19 bases separated the two germline ends. The CDR3 DNA is TGCGCCAGCAGGGGACCGACCCCTGGAGGAGAAAAACTGTTTTTT. Its protein product is CASRGPTPGGEKLFF.

This chain connects TRBV4-1 to TRBJ2-1; TRBD1 matches 9 bases. The trim removed 0 bases at V and 2 bases at J, leaving 5 bases unmatched. Germline CDR1 MGHRA, CDR2 YSYEKL. There are 17 residues in the CDR3. The CDR3 is CASSQDRGTGTYNEQFF. DNA for the CDR3: TGCGCCAGCAGCCAAGACCGGGGGACAGGGACCTACAATGAGCAGTTCTTC.

The genes are TRBV5-6 and TRBJ2-7, with TRBD1 matching over 7 bases. The CDR3 totals 17 residues. Looked up from germline, CDR1 is SGHDT and CDR2 is YYEEEE. V lost 0 bases and J lost 0; bases outside the gene matches: 9. CDR3 sequence (DNA): TGTGCCAGCAGCTTGGGGGCCGACAGGGAAAGCTCCTACGAGCAGTACTTC. It codes for CASSLGADRESSYEQYF.

V is TRBV9 and J is TRBJ2-1; D might be TRBD2 (5 bases). Germline V gene data show CDR1 as SGDLS and CDR2 as YYNGEE. The CDR3 extends over 14 amino acids. V was cut by 0 bases and J by 9 bases, with 13 bases left in between. In DNA, the CDR3 is TGTGCCAGCAGCGTAGTGGAGCCGGGGAGTGAGCAGTTCTTC. Translated, it gives CASSVVEPGSEQFF.

J is TRBJ2-1 and V is TRBV19; 9 bases fit TRBD2. Germline CDR1 LNHDA, CDR2 SQIVND (reference sequence). V lost 2 bases to trimming and J lost 0 bases; unmatched junction nucleotides: 20. The CDR3 spans 22 residues. The DNA of the CDR3 is TGTGCCAGTAGTATACCCACAACTAGCGGGCACAGCAGAAACAGCTCCTACAATGAGCAGTTCTTC. Its protein is CASSIPTTSGHSRNSSYNEQFF.

The V and J genes are TRBV27 and TRBJ2-3; D is unclear. CDR1 and CDR2 from the germline V gene are MNHEY and SMNVEV (reference sequence). The V and J ends lost 1 base and 6 bases respectively, with 14 bases between them. CDR3 length: 15 amino acids. CDR3 loop: CASSLLADGRDTQYF. Written as DNA, the CDR3 is TGTGCCAGCAGTTTATTAGCTGACGGGCGGGATACGCAGTATTTT.

The V call is TRBV4-3, the J call TRBJ2-1, with D unclear. The length of the CDR3 is 13 residues. CDR1 is LGHNA, CDR2 YSLEER, per germline. V gave up 5 bases and J gave up 1 base, with 6 bases separating them. The CDR3 coding sequence is TGCGCCAGCAGCGAGATATCCTACAATGAGCAGTTCTTC. It encodes CASSEISYNEQFF.

J is TRBJ2-1 and V is TRBV5-6; unclear D gene. Per germline, CDR1 SGHDT and CDR2 YYEEEE. CDR3 length: 13 amino acids. With 0 bases removed from V and 10 bases from J, the gap between germline ends came to 11 bases. CDR3 nucleotides: TGTGCCAGCAGCTTGGAAGTCCCACAAGAGCAGTTCTTC. Amino acid sequence: CASSLEVPQEQFF.

The V call is TRBV7-9, the J call TRBJ2-7; D perhaps matches TRBD1 (6 bases). Germline CDR1 SEHNR, CDR2 FQNEAQ (reference sequence). This CDR3 has 13 residues. V shed 5 bases and J shed 3 bases, with 11 bases lying between them. CDR3 residues: CASSTADSYEQYF. DNA for the CDR3: TGTGCCAGCAGCACAGCGGACAGCTACGAGCAGTACTTC.

CDR3 residues: CASSDRGNTEAFF. CDR3 sequence (DNA): TGTGCCAGCAGCGACAGGGGGAACACTGAAGCTTTCTTT. The rearrangement links TRBV9 to TRBJ1-1; 7 positions agree with TRBD1. CDR3 length: 13 residues. V trimming: 3 bases; J trimming: 1 base; junction bases outside the gene matches: 0. CDR1 is SGDLS, CDR2 YYNGEE, per germline.

V and J are TRBV6-1 and TRBJ1-5, with D possibly TRBD1 on 6 matching bases. The V and J ends lost 5 bases and 4 bases respectively, with 12 bases between them. Germline V gives CDR1 MNHNS, CDR2 SASEGT. The CDR3 covers 14 residues. This CDR3 reads CASSHGQSNQPQHF. The CDR3 nucleotides are TGTGCCAGCAGTCATGGACAGTCTAATCAGCCCCAGCATTTT.

This clone was observed a single time. Here the CDR3 DNA reads TGTGCCAGCAGCTTATGGGATAGCGCCCCTGCGGAGACCCAGTACTTC. It codes for CASSLWDSAPAETQYF. The chain uses TRBV7-9 and TRBJ2-5, with D possibly being TRBD2 (5 bases). Deletions cut 2 bases from V and 5 bases from J, with 18 bases between. Germline-derived CDR1 and CDR2 are SEHNR and FQNEAQ (reference sequence). The length of the CDR3 is 16 residues.